This entry lists 6 T cell receptor beta chains sequenced from one sample in a study of shared clonotypes between healthy human individuals (dated by TCRdb to 2019 to 2021). The library was prepared using the immunoSEQ multiplex PCR assay. This is the immuneACCESS table as TCRdb keeps it, with only in-frame sequences that have V and J called. A part of the clones is gone; compared with another copy, unresolved V genes explain less than half, and the rest is unexplained. The sample contains over 750,000 clones, about 97% of them found a single time. The ten largest clones capture less than 0.25% of the sample. CD8 naive samples were obtained by positive selection for CCR7 among CD45RO-negative cells, yielding a CD45RA+CCR7+ population from which TemRA cells were excluded. Sequenced input: naive CD8+ T cells sorted from blood. Interpreted using the paper, the cell subset or site label stands for: CD45RA+CCR7+. The receptor set was obtained from a man aged 30-40 years in good health.

The chain uses TRBV2 and TRBJ1-5, with unresolved D. Looked up from germline, CDR1 is SNHLY and CDR2 is FYNNEI. The CDR3 is 12 amino acids. Trimming stripped 4 bases from V and 4 bases from J, with 5 bases between. CDR3 sequence reads: CASSARNQPQHF. The CDR3 region has the DNA TGTGCCAGCAGTGCGAGGAATCAGCCCCAGCATTTT.

The genes are TRBV5-6 and TRBJ2-3, with TRBD1 matching over 9 bases. Unmatched junction bases numbered 4, after V lost 0 bases and J lost 8 bases. Germline values: CDR1 SGHDT, CDR2 YYEEEE. This CDR3 has 14 residues. This CDR3 is CASSLVQGAFTQYF. The CDR3 DNA is TGTGCCAGCAGCTTGGTACAGGGGGCGTTTACGCAGTATTTT.

This chain joins TRBV7-8 and TRBJ2-1; weak D call: TRBD2 (6 bases). This CDR3 comprises 12 residues. In germline, CDR1 is SGHVS, CDR2 FQNEAQ. Between the trimmed V and J ends, which lost 5 bases and 6 bases, there was a span of 8 bases. CDR3 sequence: CASSGLSNEQFF. CDR3 DNA sequence: TGTGCCAGCAGCGGACTATCCAATGAGCAGTTCTTC.

The chain links TRBV7-9 to TRBJ2-1; D not certain. Germline V CDR1 and CDR2: SEHNR, FQNEAQ (reference sequence). V was trimmed by 2 bases and J by 8 bases, leaving 16 bases between them. CDR3 length equals 15 residues. The CDR3 coding sequence is TGTGCCAGCAGCTTACTACGGAATCAGGCGGATGAGCAGTTCTTC. Protein product: CASSLLRNQADEQFF.

The genes are TRBV5-4 and TRBJ2-7; D gene ambiguous. This CDR3 spans 13 amino acids. CDR1 and CDR2 (germline): SGHNT, YYREEE (reference sequence). The V gene lost 4 bases and the J gene lost 0 bases, with 8 bases spanning the gap. The CDR3 sequence is CASSARSSYEQYF. The CDR3, as DNA: TGTGCCAGCAGCGCCCGATCCTCCTACGAGCAGTACTTC.

The chain is built from TRBV9 and TRBJ2-5; 7 nucleotides align to TRBD1. J lost 4 bases, V lost 3 bases, and 9 bases had no gene match. Germline CDR1 SGDLS, CDR2 YYNGEE. The CDR3 totals 15 residues. As DNA, the CDR3 is TGTGCCAGCAGCGAGAATCCCCGGACAGGAGAGACCCAGTACTTC. Residues: CASSENPRTGETQYF.